What follows is one T cell receptor beta chain and its context. This clonotype is labeled medium-sized (0.01 to 0.1%). Its cognate antigen has yet to be identified. No base quality information exists; no much larger clone differs at one position. This sample is drawn from a study. CDR1 and CDR2, per the germline V gene, are ENHRY and SYGVKD. The V and J ends are trimmed by 6 bases and 5 bases, leaving 11 bases between them. Including cysteine and phenylalanine, the CDR3 has 12 amino acids. Of the read, only the CDR3 DNA is kept; its 36 bases are in frame from base 1. This sample was sequenced with an Illumina MiSeq. TCRdb ran its own pipeline on the public reads, namely fastp trimming at Q25 and MiXCR clone calling, and kept in-frame beta chains. Rows with a matching CDR3 protein are joined into one entry that keeps the most common DNA and genes. This sample lists several hundred distinct CDR3 sequences; approximately 6.1% were detected once. The ten most abundant clones make up 13% to 15% of the sample.

This receptor was identified in a human donor with rheumatoid arthritis. Specimen: CD4+ T cells from synovial fluid. The chain joins TRBV10-3 to TRBJ2-7; a tentative D call is TRBD1 (6 bases match). The DNA sequence follows: TGTGCCATCAGGGACAGTTTAGACGAGCAGTACTTC. Translated, it reads CAIRDSLDEQYF.